What follows are 29 T cell receptor beta chains derived from one specimen sequenced in a study of PD-L1 blockade in urothelial cancer. This table comes from immunoSEQ multiplex PCR, and its TCRdb copy is limited to in-frame clones, with some not included. The table shows approximately 32,000 clones, with more than 65% occurring only once. This material consisted of PBMCs, taken around atezolizumab (anti-PD-L1) treatment. The receptors were sampled from a man aged 65 to 79 with urothelial cancer.

The V gene is TRBV7-2, the J gene TRBJ2-2; perhaps TRBD2 as D (6 bases). Trimming stripped 2 bases from V and 13 bases from J, with 23 bases between. The germline V gene encodes CDR1 SGHTA and CDR2 FQGNSA. The CDR3 contains 16 residues. CDR3: CASSLPSGTGAQGLFF. For the CDR3, the DNA is TGTGCCAGCAGCTTACCTTCCGGGACTGGGGCTCAAGGGCTGTTTTTT.

This chain links TRBV2 with TRBJ2-7; D call uncertain. This CDR3 region has 12 residues. The V gene's germline CDR1 is SNHLY and CDR2 FYNNEI. Between the trimmed V and J ends, which lost 4 bases and 3 bases, there was a span of 7 bases. Here the CDR3 DNA reads TGTGCCAGCAGTGCAAGCCGCTACGAGCAGTACTTC. This codes for CASSASRYEQYF.

The V and J genes are TRBV5-4 and TRBJ2-3, with 7 bases identical to TRBD1. The trim removed 0 bases at V and 2 bases at J, leaving 6 bases unmatched. Germline V lookup: CDR1 SGHNT, CDR2 YYREEE (reference sequence). This CDR3 is built from 16 residues. This CDR3 is CASSLGGQGDTDTQYF. The CDR3 DNA sequence: TGTGCCAGCAGCTTGGGTGGGCAGGGGGACACAGATACGCAGTATTTT.

The V gene is TRBV5-1, the J gene TRBJ2-7; 9 bases are shared with TRBD2. From germline, CDR1 is SGHRS and CDR2 YFSETQ. CDR3 length: 13 amino acids. Losses at the gene ends were 6 bases for V and 1 base for J; bases not matched to a gene: 2. The CDR3 here is CASNSGSSYEQYF. DNA for the CDR3: TGCGCCAGCAATAGCGGGAGTTCCTACGAGCAGTACTTC.

V gene TRBV5-6 combines with J gene TRBJ1-1; D might be TRBD1 (6 bases). With 0 bases removed from V and 6 bases from J, the gap between germline ends came to 15 bases. Germline assignment: CDR1 SGHDT and CDR2 YYEEEE. The CDR3 runs 15 residues. The CDR3 sequence: CASSLVGRGEPEAFF. The DNA for the CDR3 is TGTGCCAGCAGCTTGGTTGGCAGGGGCGAGCCTGAAGCTTTCTTT.

The chain uses TRBV2 and TRBJ2-1; 9 nucleotides match TRBD2. Germline V gene data show CDR1 as SNHLY and CDR2 as FYNNEI. The V and J ends lost 6 bases and 12 bases, in that order; junction bases with no gene match: 12. This CDR3 is 14 amino acids long. CDR3 DNA: TGTGCCAGCAGGGGGACTAGCCACAGCGCGGGGCAGTTCTTC. This sequence encodes CASRGTSHSAGQFF.

This clone was seen a few times. V is TRBV5-1 and J is TRBJ2-2, with no clear D. Germline CDR1 reads SGHRS; CDR2 reads YFSETQ. V lost 4 bases and J lost 6, with 13 bases in between. The CDR3 extends over 14 amino acids. This chain's CDR3 is CASSPDMPPGELFF. The CDR3 DNA sequence: TGCGCCAGCAGCCCCGACATGCCCCCCGGGGAGCTGTTTTTT.

This clone was seen a few times. J is TRBJ1-6 and V is TRBV4-2; TRBD1 might be the D (6 bases). Looked up from germline, CDR1 is LGHNA and CDR2 is YNFKEQ. This CDR3 has 14 residues. V lost 4 bases and J 5 bases, leaving 9 bases between the germline ends. CDR3 loop: CASSRQADNSPLHF. CDR3 bases: TGTGCCAGCAGCCGACAGGCTGATAATTCACCCCTCCACTTT.

This clone was detected a few times. This chain links TRBV29-1 with TRBJ2-5, with 9 positions matching TRBD1. CDR3 length: 13 residues. Germline V gives CDR1 SQVTM, CDR2 ANQGSEA. The ends lost 5 bases at V and 5 bases at J; junction bases unmatched: 6. The CDR3 nucleotides read TGCAGCGTTCTGGGACAGGGAGGTGAGACCCAGTACTTC. This encodes CSVLGQGGETQYF.

The chain links TRBV7-8 to TRBJ1-4; TRBD1 aligns across 9 bases. The CDR3 contains 22 residues. CDR1 is SGHVS, CDR2 FQNEAQ, per germline. V gave up 4 bases and J gave up 0 bases; unmatched junction bases: 21. CDR3 in amino acids: CASSSYSPGQGWGRATNEKLFF. The CDR3 coding sequence is TGTGCCAGCAGCTCATATTCCCCGGGACAGGGCTGGGGTAGGGCAACTAATGAAAAACTGTTTTTT.

The chain carries TRBV7-9 and TRBJ2-2; 7 positions agree with TRBD1. CDR3 length equals 15 residues. Trimming removed 11 bases from V and 4 bases from J; junction bases left unmatched: 13. CDR1 SEHNR and CDR2 FQNEAQ come from the germline V gene (reference sequence). The CDR3 spells CAWNRGLRGTGELFF. The CDR3 DNA follows: TGTGCCTGGAACAGGGGCCTGAGAGGCACCGGGGAGCTGTTTTTT.

The rearrangement joins TRBV6-1 to TRBJ1-3, with a tentative D call TRBD1 (5 bases). The CDR3 consists of 15 residues. Germline CDR1 is MNHNS and CDR2 is SASEGT. Trimming stripped 4 bases from V and 0 bases from J, with 10 bases between. The CDR3 loop is CASSVEGFSGNTIYF. In DNA form, the CDR3 reads TGTGCCAGCAGTGTGGAGGGGTTCTCTGGAAACACCATATATTTT.

The chain links TRBV7-2 to TRBJ2-7; D perhaps matches TRBD2 (5 bases). The germline CDR1 and CDR2 sequences are SGHTA and FQGNSA. The CDR3 loop spans 17 amino acids. The V end was cut by 3 bases, the J end by 6 bases, with 24 bases between. Here the CDR3 reads CASSFQPRLTTTSEQYF. The CDR3 coding sequence is TGTGCCAGCAGCTTTCAACCGCGACTAACTACTACGTCCGAGCAGTACTTC. Looking up the rest from reference TRBV7-2 and TRBJ2-7 gives the full variable domain: GAGVSQSPSNKVTEKGKDVELRCDPISGHTALYWYRQSLGQGLEFLIYFQGNSAPDKSGLPSDRFSAERTGGSVSTLTIQRTQQEDSAVYLCASSFQPRLTTTSEQYFGPGTRLTVT.

The chain joins TRBV19 to TRBJ1-6; tentatively, D is TRBD1 (6 bases). The length of the CDR3 is 16 residues. In germline, CDR1 is LNHDA, CDR2 SQIVND (reference sequence). V lost 10 bases and J lost 0, with 16 bases in between. The CDR3 spells CATQAGASSYNSPLHF. The CDR3 DNA follows: TGTGCCACCCAGGCGGGGGCGAGCTCCTATAATTCACCCCTCCACTTT. The entire variable domain, with the rest obtained from reference TRBV19 and TRBJ1-6, is as follows: DGGITQSPKYLFRKEGQNVTLSCEQNLNHDAMYWYRQDPGQGLRLIYYSQIVNDFQKGDIAEGYSVSREKKESFPLTVTSAQKNPTAFYLCATQAGASSYNSPLHFGNGTRLTVT.

The chain recombines TRBV7-6 with TRBJ2-1, with TRBD2 identical over 7 bases. The CDR3 is made up of 16 amino acids. In germline, CDR1 is SGHVS, CDR2 FNYEAQ. The J segment lost 7 bases and the V segment lost 5 bases, leaving 14 bases of the junction unmatched. The CDR3 DNA is TGTGCCAGCAGCCCCCTTAGGCGAGCGGGGAGGAATGAGCAGTTCTTC. It yields the protein CASSPLRRAGRNEQFF.

The chain joins TRBV5-6 to TRBJ1-2, with a tentative D call TRBD1 (6 bases). V was pared by 4 bases and J by 3 bases, with 13 bases between. Germline V gene lookup returns CDR1 SGHDT and CDR2 YYEEEE. This CDR3 spans 14 amino acids. In DNA form, the CDR3 reads TGTGCCAGCAGCACCCTTCAGGGGTACTATGGCTACACCTTC. Protein product: CASSTLQGYYGYTF.

This chain links TRBV5-6 with TRBJ2-2; the match to TRBD1 covers 8 bases. This CDR3 is built from 15 residues. From germline, CDR1 is SGHDT and CDR2 YYEEEE. V shed 5 bases, J shed 1 base, and the junction held 4 bases outside the gene matches. The CDR3 DNA follows: TGTGCCAGCAGTTATGACAGGGGGAACACCGGGGAGCTGTTTTTT. It specifies CASSYDRGNTGELFF.

The rearrangement joins TRBV5-6 to TRBJ2-7, with a tentative D call TRBD1 (5 bases). The CDR3 extends over 16 amino acids. The germline V and J ends were trimmed by 3 bases and 2 bases, with 18 bases remaining between them. Germline values: CDR1 SGHDT, CDR2 YYEEEE. The CDR3 nucleotides read TGTGCCAGCAGCTCAGGACCCACAGGATACCCCTACGAGCAGTACTTC. It translates to CASSSGPTGYPYEQYF.

The chain joins TRBV9 to TRBJ2-6, with TRBD1 matching over 8 bases. From germline, CDR1 is SGDLS and CDR2 YYNGEE. CDR3 size: 18 residues. Unmatched junction bases numbered 9, after V lost 0 bases and J lost 4 bases. CDR3 sequence: CASSVGEQGGTGANVLTF. CDR3 nucleotide sequence: TGTGCCAGCAGCGTAGGGGAACAGGGGGGAACAGGGGCCAACGTCCTGACTTTC.

The V call is TRBV5-4, the J call TRBJ1-2; D may be TRBD1 (6 bases). The V end lost 2 bases, the J end lost 3 bases, and 8 bases lay between the germline ends. The CDR3 sequence is 13 residues long. Germline loops: CDR1 SGHNT, CDR2 YYREEE (reference sequence). The DNA for the CDR3 is TGTGCCAGCAGCTTACAGGGAGACTATGGCTACACCTTC. Its protein is CASSLQGDYGYTF.

The chain joins TRBV7-9 to TRBJ2-1; tentatively, D is TRBD2 (6 bases). The CDR3 is 15 residues long. Germline V gene data show CDR1 as SEHNR and CDR2 as FQNEAQ (reference sequence). V was pared by 5 bases and J by 7 bases, with 18 bases between. CDR3 amino acids: CASSRVGGPSNEQFF. The CDR3, as DNA: TGTGCCAGCAGCCGAGTAGGAGGGCCCAGTAATGAGCAGTTCTTC.

The chain couples TRBV28 to TRBJ1-2, with 7 positions matching TRBD1. V lost 5 bases and J lost 3; bases outside the gene matches: 9. The CDR3 contains 15 residues. Germline-derived CDR1 and CDR2 are MDHEN and SYDVKM. The CDR3 DNA reads as TGTGCCAGCAGTGGAGACAGGGAAATGGACTATGGCTACACCTTC. This sequence encodes CASSGDREMDYGYTF.

The rearrangement links TRBV7-9 to TRBJ1-1, with D hard to call. The CDR3 covers 12 residues. Trimming cost V 3 bases and J 4 bases, with 6 bases left between them. Germline CDR1 and CDR2: SEHNR and FQNEAQ (reference sequence). CDR3 region: CASSFTRTEAFF. Written as DNA, the CDR3 is TGTGCCAGCAGCTTTACACGCACTGAAGCTTTCTTT.

The chain joins TRBV6-1 to TRBJ1-5; D not resolved. Germline values: CDR1 MNHNS, CDR2 SASEGT. There are 15 residues in the CDR3. V gave up 2 bases and J gave up 4 bases, with 12 bases separating them. In DNA form, the CDR3 reads TGTGCCAGCAGTGAACCCCAGGCGGGTAATCAGCCCCAGCATTTT. This codes for CASSEPQAGNQPQHF.

This chain connects TRBV6-5 to TRBJ2-1; D remains unclear. Germline values: CDR1 MNHEY, CDR2 SVGAGI. The germline V and J ends were trimmed by 4 bases and 5 bases, with 3 bases remaining between them. This CDR3 is 11 amino acids long. Here the CDR3 DNA reads TGTGCCAGCAGTTCAGACAATGAGCAGTTCTTC. Translation gives CASSSDNEQFF.

The table lists this clone with a count of one. This CDR3 is CASSFVRTLQFF. The CDR3 DNA sequence: TGTGCCAGCAGCTTCGTTAGAACTCTCCAGTTCTTC. The J gene is TRBJ2-1, the V gene TRBV7-2; D gene ambiguous. The CDR3 runs 12 residues. V lost 3 bases and J 13 bases, leaving 13 bases between the germline ends. CDR1 is SGHTA and CDR2 is FQGNSA in the germline V gene. Drawing the rest from reference TRBV7-2 and TRBJ2-1, the complete variable domain is GAGVSQSPSNKVTEKGKDVELRCDPISGHTALYWYRQSLGQGLEFLIYFQGNSAPDKSGLPSDRFSAERTGGSVSTLTIQRTQQEDSAVYLCASSFVRTLQFFGPGTRLTVL.

The genes are TRBV7-2 and TRBJ2-3; TRBD2 might be the D (5 bases). The germline gives CDR1 SGHTA, CDR2 FQGNSA. Trimming removed 1 base at V and 10 bases at J, with 12 bases between. This CDR3 contains 13 residues. CDR3 in DNA: TGTGCCAGCAGCTTAGTCAACGGACTCCCGCAGTATTTT. Protein: CASSLVNGLPQYF. The full variable domain, in which reference TRBV7-2 and TRBJ2-3 provide the parts outside the CDR3, is GAGVSQSPSNKVTEKGKDVELRCDPISGHTALYWYRQSLGQGLEFLIYFQGNSAPDKSGLPSDRFSAERTGGSVSTLTIQRTQQEDSAVYLCASSLVNGLPQYFGPGTRLTVL.

CDR3 bases: TGCAGCGTTCTGCGGGGTAATGAAAAACTGTTTTTT. It encodes CSVLRGNEKLFF. The chain employs TRBV29-1 and TRBJ1-4; D uncertain. Germline values: CDR1 SQVTM, CDR2 ANQGSEA. V gave up 5 bases and J gave up 4 bases, with 8 bases separating them. CDR3 length: 12 amino acids.

This clone was found once. V is TRBV9 and J is TRBJ2-1; D is uncertain. There are 15 residues in the CDR3. Germline loops: CDR1 SGDLS, CDR2 YYNGEE. V shed 3 bases and J shed 0 bases, with 10 bases lying between them. The CDR3 protein is CASSAGPSSYNEQFF. The DNA for the CDR3 is TGTGCCAGCAGCGCTGGTCCCAGCTCCTACAATGAGCAGTTCTTC. The entire variable domain, with the rest obtained from reference TRBV9 and TRBJ2-1, is as follows: DSGVTQTPKHLITATGQRVTLRCSPRSGDLSVYWYQQSLDQGLQFLIQYYNGEERAKGNILERFSAQQFPDLHSELNLSSLELGDSALYFCASSAGPSSYNEQFFGPGTRLTVL.